This entry features one T cell receptor beta chain sequence. CDR3 length: 10 amino acids. Deletions cut 8 bases from V and 8 bases from J, with 7 bases between. Germline loops: CDR1 LNHDA, CDR2 SQIVND (reference sequence). Assay used: immunoSEQ multiplex PCR; TCRdb lists only in-frame clones, some missing. The sample yields roughly 86,000 clones, 68% seen once. This entry is derived from a study of shared clonotypes between healthy human individuals. Study-level background: CD4 naive cells filled three plates per donor, CD4 memory three, CD8 naive two and CD8 memory one.

Donation came from healthy HIV-negative adults that had no recent acute infections or vaccinations. This chain connects TRBV19 to TRBJ2-4; no clear D gene. Sequenced: memory CD8+ T cells sorted from blood. Subset: CD45RO+ cells pooled with CCR7-negative TemRA cells. The TCR was taken from a man aged 25 to 45 in good health. The CDR3, as DNA: TGTGCCAGTGGTTGGGACATTCAGTACTTC. Its translation: CASGWDIQYF.